Presented here are 32 T cell receptor beta chains from one specimen sequenced in a study of cytomegalovirus exposure and HLA in healthy donors. 60 Vbeta and 13 Jbeta primers were used in PCR. The assay was immunoSEQ multiplex PCR, and TCRdb's table has in-frame clones only and misses some. The data show roughly 120,000 clones, with about 80% seen just once and roughly 1.5% held by the top ten. Sequencing used PBMCs. These receptors originate from a woman aged 18-29 years in good health and CMV-seronegative.

This chain uses TRBV7-6 with TRBJ2-7; a weak D match, TRBD2 (6 bases). Trimming shortened V by 4 bases and J by 2 bases, and 12 bases separated the two germline ends. The germline gives CDR1 SGHVS, CDR2 FNYEAQ. This CDR3 comprises 14 residues. The CDR3 spells CASSSFGGTYEQYF. In DNA form, the CDR3 reads TGTGCCAGCAGCTCGTTCGGGGGAACCTACGAGCAGTACTTC.

The rearrangement links TRBV7-9 to TRBJ1-5; D is possibly TRBD1 (6 bases). Germline V gene sequence: CDR1 SEHNR, CDR2 FQNEAQ (reference sequence). The CDR3 length is 16 residues. V was clipped by 2 bases and J by 0 bases, with 11 bases between them. CDR3 region: CASSLTTGHSNQPQHF. CDR3 nucleotide sequence: TGTGCCAGCAGCTTAACGACAGGACATAGCAATCAGCCCCAGCATTTT. Drawing the rest from reference TRBV7-9 and TRBJ1-5, the complete variable domain is DTGVSQNPRHKITKRGQNVTFRCDPISEHNRLYWYRQTLGQGPEFLTYFQNEAQLEKSRLLSDRFSAERPKGSFSTLEIQRTEQGDSAMYLCASSLTTGHSNQPQHFGDGTRLSIL.

This clone was counted only a few times. The chain employs TRBV30 and TRBJ2-1, with D possibly being TRBD2 (6 bases). This CDR3 is 12 amino acids long. The germline V gene encodes CDR1 GTSNPN and CDR2 SVGIG (reference sequence). V shed 4 bases and J shed 4 bases, with 8 bases lying between them. CDR3 protein: CAWNGLYNEQFF. CDR3 DNA: TGTGCCTGGAATGGACTATACAATGAGCAGTTCTTC.

The chain couples TRBV5-1 to TRBJ1-2, with D perhaps TRBD1 (6 bases). Germline CDR1 is SGHRS and CDR2 is YFSETQ. V lost 0 bases, J lost 6 bases, and 9 bases lay in between. The CDR3 has 13 residues. The CDR3 is CASSLGSGDGYTF. CDR3 nucleotides: TGCGCCAGCAGCTTGGGTTCAGGGGATGGCTACACCTTC.

Only one count was recorded for this clone. This chain connects TRBV7-9 to TRBJ2-1; D is possibly TRBD1 (5 bases). Germline CDR1 and CDR2: SEHNR and FQNEAQ (reference sequence). The length of the CDR3 is 15 residues. V was shortened by 1 base and J by 3 bases, with 10 bases between the two germline ends. CDR3 in amino acids: CASSLVQGLYNEQFF. CDR3 DNA: TGTGCCAGCAGCTTAGTCCAGGGCCTCTACAATGAGCAGTTCTTC.

The V and J genes are TRBV6-5 and TRBJ1-6; possible D gene TRBD1, 5 bases. The CDR3 spans 14 residues. CDR1 MNHEY and CDR2 SVGAGI come from the germline V gene. Trimming pared 2 bases from V and 10 bases from J, leaving 12 bases between. CDR3 DNA sequence: TGTGCCAGCAGTTACAGGCAGGGTGGGTCACCCCTCCACTTT. Its protein product is CASSYRQGGSPLHF.

The J gene is TRBJ1-2, the V gene TRBV27, with TRBD1 matching 12 bases. The length of the CDR3 is 16 residues. V lost 5 bases, J lost 8 bases, and 12 bases stayed unmatched. Germline V gives CDR1 MNHEY, CDR2 SMNVEV (reference sequence). CDR3 in amino acids: CASSTRTGTGGDGYTF. DNA of the CDR3: TGTGCCAGCAGTACCCGTACCGGGACAGGGGGCGACGGCTACACCTTC.

This sequence joins TRBV5-8 and TRBJ2-7; 8 positions match TRBD1. Germline CDR1 is SGHTS and CDR2 is YDEGEE. The junction had 6 bases not matched to a gene; V was cut back by 4 bases and J by 3 bases. This CDR3 spans 14 amino acids. In DNA form, the CDR3 reads TGTGCCAGCAGCCAGGACAGGGAGTACTACGAGCAGTACTTC. Protein sequence: CASSQDREYYEQYF.

This chain joins TRBV2 and TRBJ1-4, with 12 bases fitting TRBD1. The V gene's germline CDR1 is SNHLY and CDR2 FYNNEI. The CDR3 totals 15 residues. V trimming: 6 bases; J trimming: 7 bases; junction bases outside the gene matches: 6. CDR3 loop: CASSRDRGRIEKLFF. As DNA, the CDR3 is TGTGCCAGCAGCCGGGACAGGGGGCGTATTGAAAAACTGTTTTTT.

There are a few counts of this clone. The chain joins TRBV5-4 to TRBJ2-5, with 9 nucleotides matching TRBD2. The CDR3 is made up of 15 amino acids. Unmatched junction bases numbered 5, after V lost 0 bases and J lost 5 bases. CDR1 SGHNT and CDR2 YYREEE come from the germline V gene (reference sequence). The DNA of the CDR3 is TGTGCCAGCAGCTTGGTGGCGGGGGGGTGGGAGACCCAGTACTTC. Protein product: CASSLVAGGWETQYF.

This clone was recorded only once. The rearrangement links TRBV21-1 to TRBJ2-7; the table's D call TRBD2 went unverified against the DNA. TRBV21-1 is described as a pseudogene. The CDR3 has 21 residues. Here the CDR3 DNA reads TGTGCCAGCAGCACGCCCTTTGCAGCCCCTCGAGCCGGGAGGGCTGCCTACGAGCAGTACTTC. Translating gives CASSTPFAAPRAGRAAYEQYF.

The table lists this clone with a few counts. The genes are TRBV11-1 and TRBJ1-2; D not resolved. CDR1 and CDR2 (germline): SGHAT, FQDESV (reference sequence). The CDR3 spans 14 residues. V was shortened by 5 bases and J by 4 bases, with 14 bases between the two germline ends. The CDR3 sequence: CASSPPGYTYGYTF. In DNA form, the CDR3 reads TGTGCCAGCAGCCCGCCGGGGTATACCTATGGCTACACCTTC.

The V call is TRBV4-2, the J call TRBJ1-2; D gene uncertain. Looked up from germline, CDR1 is LGHNA and CDR2 is YNFKEQ. The CDR3 has 13 residues. Trimming took 4 bases from V and 2 from J, leaving 8 bases between them. The CDR3 region is CASSRGDNYGYTF. CDR3 nucleotide sequence: TGTGCCAGCAGCCGGGGAGACAACTATGGCTACACCTTC.

This chain links TRBV10-3 with TRBJ2-1, with D unresolved. There are 11 residues in the CDR3. Germline V lookup: CDR1 ENHRY, CDR2 SYGVKD. With 11 bases removed from V and 1 base from J, the gap between germline ends came to 6 bases. The CDR3 nucleotides are TGTGCCTCCGCGTCCTACAATGAGCAGTTCTTC. Its protein is CASASYNEQFF.

This clone was recorded once. The chain employs TRBV5-6 and TRBJ2-4; 11 nucleotides align to TRBD1. J gave up 1 base and V 4 bases, and 7 bases lay outside the gene matches. This CDR3 contains 17 residues. Germline loops: CDR1 SGHDT, CDR2 YYEEEE. In DNA, the CDR3 is TGTGCCAGCAGCGCGGACAGGGGGCTGGCGGCCAAAAACATTCAGTACTTC. Translation: CASSADRGLAAKNIQYF.

This clone was seen once. The chain combines TRBV29-1 with TRBJ1-3; 8 bases agree with TRBD1. Germline trimming cut 6 bases from V and 3 bases from J; bases unmatched to any gene: 10. This CDR3 contains 15 residues. CDR1 and CDR2 (germline): SQVTM, ANQGSEA. The CDR3: CSVGDRRIGGNTIYF. Written as DNA, the CDR3 is TGCAGCGTGGGGGACAGGCGGATCGGTGGAAACACCATATATTTT.

This chain connects TRBV4-1 to TRBJ1-2, with TRBD1 matching over 11 bases. Trimming at V came to 4 bases and at J to 3 bases, leaving 13 bases not matched to a gene. CDR3 length: 18 residues. Per the germline V gene, CDR1 is MGHRA and CDR2 is YSYEKL. CDR3 protein: CASSRPRTGGSADYGYTF. The CDR3 nucleotides read TGCGCCAGCAGCCGGCCAAGGACAGGGGGCTCAGCGGACTATGGCTACACCTTC.

V usage is TRBV4-3 and J usage is TRBJ2-7, with D tentatively TRBD2 (6 bases). Trimming took off 0 bases at V and 1 base at J, with 7 bases between the two ends. CDR1 LGHNA and CDR2 YSLEER come from the germline V gene. This CDR3 spans 14 amino acids. CDR3 amino acids: CASSQDAGSYEQYF. Written as DNA, the CDR3 is TGCGCCAGCAGCCAAGACGCGGGATCCTACGAGCAGTACTTC.

The chain uses TRBV6-6 and TRBJ2-7, with TRBD2 matching 7 bases. The V gene end was trimmed by 7 bases and the J gene end by 6 bases; junction bases not matched to a gene: 12. This CDR3 comprises 14 residues. The germline V gene has CDR1 MNHNY and CDR2 SVGAGI (reference sequence). CDR3 region: CASTLTSISLEQYF. CDR3 bases: TGTGCCAGCACCTTGACTAGCATCTCTCTCGAGCAGTACTTC.

This clone was seen just once. The chain links TRBV25-1 to TRBJ2-7; 10 bases line up with TRBD2. The germline V gene has CDR1 MGHDK and CDR2 SYGVNS. V gave up 8 bases and J gave up 3 bases; unmatched junction bases: 4. The CDR3 has 13 amino acids. The CDR3 protein is CASWGTSDYEQYF. The CDR3 coding sequence is TGTGCCAGCTGGGGGACTAGCGACTACGAGCAGTACTTC.

V usage is TRBV4-1 and J usage is TRBJ1-4; maybe TRBD1 (5 bases). Germline V gives CDR1 MGHRA, CDR2 YSYEKL. V lost 3 bases and J 0 bases, leaving 20 bases between the germline ends. The CDR3 runs 19 residues. CDR3 loop: CASSQEGPGFAPTNEKLFF. DNA for the CDR3: TGCGCCAGCAGCCAGGAGGGGCCGGGGTTTGCCCCAACTAATGAAAAACTGTTTTTT.

A few counts support this clone. The chain recombines TRBV2 with TRBJ2-5; D ambiguous. The CDR3 consists of 12 residues. Germline CDR1 reads SNHLY; CDR2 reads FYNNEI. V shed 6 bases and J shed 5 bases, with 10 bases lying between them. Here the CDR3 reads CASSAAQETQYF. The CDR3 DNA reads as TGTGCCAGCAGCGCTGCCCAGGAGACCCAGTACTTC.

This sequence joins TRBV19 and TRBJ2-2; 9 nucleotides line up with TRBD1. The CDR3 spans 15 residues. After removal of 3 bases from V and 7 bases from J, the junction contained 6 bases not matched to a gene. Germline V CDR1 and CDR2: LNHDA, SQIVND (reference sequence). The CDR3 DNA reads TGTGCCAGTAGTATGTGGGGACAGGGCGGCGGGGAGCTGTTTTTT. Translation: CASSMWGQGGGELFF.

The rearrangement joins TRBV7-9 to TRBJ1-1; 7 nucleotides match TRBD1. V was pared by 6 bases and J by 0 bases, with 4 bases of the junction left unmatched. CDR1 and CDR2 (germline): SEHNR, FQNEAQ (reference sequence). CDR3 size: 14 residues. The CDR3 DNA reads TGTGCCAGCAGACCGGGACAGATGAACACTGAAGCTTTCTTT. Translation: CASRPGQMNTEAFF.

This clone was detected once. The identical CDR3 is also encoded by other nucleotide sequences in the sample. V usage is TRBV2 and J usage is TRBJ1-1; no clear D. The CDR3 covers 13 residues. The ends were cut back, 4 bases at V and 1 base at J, with 7 bases in the middle. In germline, CDR1 is SNHLY, CDR2 FYNNEI. Written as DNA, the CDR3 is TGTGCCAGCAGTGTTCGAGAGAACACTGAAGCTTTCTTT. Translated: CASSVRENTEAFF.

V gene TRBV7-9 combines with J gene TRBJ2-5; 10 bases line up with TRBD2. The assigned J gene may be wrong: the sequence end matches TRBJ2-7 better. The CDR3 sequence is 15 residues long. Looked up from germline, CDR1 is SEHNR and CDR2 is FQNEAQ (reference sequence). CDR3 in DNA: TGTGCCAGCAGCTCGGCTAGCGGGGGAGCTTACGAGCAGTACTTC. Translation: CASSSASGGAYEQYF.

This clone was observed a single time. The V and J genes are TRBV5-4 and TRBJ2-7, with TRBD1 as a possible D gene (6 bases). V lost 4 bases, J lost 6 bases, and 14 bases lay in between. CDR3 length: 13 amino acids. Germline V lookup: CDR1 SGHNT, CDR2 YYREEE (reference sequence). The CDR3 DNA reads as TGTGCCAGCAGCCCCTTCAGGGGAACCGAGCAGTACTTC. Its protein product is CASSPFRGTEQYF. Full variable domain (missing parts from reference TRBV5-4 and TRBJ2-7): ETGVTQSPTHLIKTRGQQVTLRCSSQSGHNTVSWYQQALGQGPQFIFQYYREEENGRGNFPPRFSGLQFPNYSSELNVNALELDDSALYLCASSPFRGTEQYFGPGTRLTVT.

The V call is TRBV7-2, the J call TRBJ1-1, with 10 bases fitting TRBD1. This CDR3 is built from 17 residues. The V and J ends lost 6 bases and 3 bases, in that order; junction bases with no gene match: 13. Looked up from germline, CDR1 is SGHTA and CDR2 is FQGNSA. The CDR3 is CASSLYPTGTGDTEAFF. The CDR3 DNA reads as TGTGCCAGCAGTTTATACCCCACCGGGACAGGGGACACTGAAGCTTTCTTT.

The chain has TRBV5-1 and TRBJ2-5, with a weak D call TRBD1 (6 bases). V gave up 5 bases and J gave up 2 bases, with 13 bases separating them. Looked up from germline, CDR1 is SGHRS and CDR2 is YFSETQ. The CDR3 sequence is 14 residues long. The chain's CDR3 is CASRAQGRQETQYF. The CDR3 DNA reads as TGCGCCAGCAGAGCCCAGGGGCGACAAGAGACCCAGTACTTC.

This clone showed up just once. The sample carries other DNA sequences with the same CDR3. The chain joins TRBV27 to TRBJ1-5; weak D call: TRBD1 (5 bases). V lost 2 bases, J lost 3 bases, and 8 bases lay in between. Per the germline V gene, CDR1 is MNHEY and CDR2 is SMNVEV (reference sequence). This CDR3 is 14 amino acids long. CDR3 sequence reads: CASSLGGSNQPQHF. CDR3 nucleotides: TGTGCCAGCAGTTTAGGGGGGTCCAATCAGCCCCAGCATTTT.

The rearrangement uses TRBV29-1 and TRBJ2-1, with 8 positions matching TRBD2. CDR1 and CDR2 (germline): SQVTM, ANQGSEA. There are 12 residues in the CDR3. CDR3 protein: CSLSGNTNEQFF. The CDR3 DNA reads TGCAGTCTTAGCGGGAACACAAATGAGCAGTTCTTC.

The chain links TRBV29-1 to TRBJ1-1; D remains ambiguous. The germline gives CDR1 SQVTM, CDR2 ANQGSEA. V gave up 6 bases and J gave up 7 bases, with 9 bases separating them. The CDR3 contains 10 residues. The CDR3 spells CSVTEIEAFF. CDR3 in DNA: TGCAGCGTAACGGAGATTGAAGCTTTCTTT. The variable domain in full, completed from reference TRBV29-1 and TRBJ1-1, reads SAVISQKPSRDICQRGTSLTIQCQVDSQVTMMFWYRQQPGQSLTLIATANQGSEATYESGFVIDKFPISRPNLTFSTLTVSNMSPEDSSIYLCSVTEIEAFFGQGTRLTVV.